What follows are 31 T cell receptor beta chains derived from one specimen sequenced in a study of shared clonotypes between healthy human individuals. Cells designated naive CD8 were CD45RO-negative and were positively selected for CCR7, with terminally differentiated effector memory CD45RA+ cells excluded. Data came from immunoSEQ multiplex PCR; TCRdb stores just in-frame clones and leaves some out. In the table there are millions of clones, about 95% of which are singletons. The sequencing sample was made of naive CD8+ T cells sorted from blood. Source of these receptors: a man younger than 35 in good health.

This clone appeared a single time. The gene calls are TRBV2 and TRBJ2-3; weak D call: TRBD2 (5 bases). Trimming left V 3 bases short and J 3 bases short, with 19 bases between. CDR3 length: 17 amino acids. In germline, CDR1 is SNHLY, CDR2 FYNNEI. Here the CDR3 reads CASSESATTSGTDTQYF. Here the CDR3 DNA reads TGTGCCAGCAGTGAGTCCGCGACTACGTCAGGAACAGATACGCAGTATTTT. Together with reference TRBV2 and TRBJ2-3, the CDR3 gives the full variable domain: EPEVTQTPSHQVTQMGQEVILRCVPISNHLYFYWYRQILGQKVEFLVSFYNNEISEKSEIFDDQFSVERPDGSNFTLKIRSTKLEDSAMYFCASSESATTSGTDTQYFGPGTRLTVL.

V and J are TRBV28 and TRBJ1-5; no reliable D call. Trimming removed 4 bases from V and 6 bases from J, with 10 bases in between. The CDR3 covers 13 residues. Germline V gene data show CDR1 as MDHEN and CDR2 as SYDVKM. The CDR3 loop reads CASSYGVSQPQHF. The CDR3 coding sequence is TGTGCCAGCAGTTATGGGGTTAGTCAGCCCCAGCATTTT.

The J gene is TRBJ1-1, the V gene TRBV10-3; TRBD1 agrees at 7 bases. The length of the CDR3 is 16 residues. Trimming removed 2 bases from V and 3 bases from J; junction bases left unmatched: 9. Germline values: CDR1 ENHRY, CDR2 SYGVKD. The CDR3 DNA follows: TGTGCCATCAGTGAGACGGCCGAGGGGGCCTACACTGAAGCTTTCTTT. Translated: CAISETAEGAYTEAFF.

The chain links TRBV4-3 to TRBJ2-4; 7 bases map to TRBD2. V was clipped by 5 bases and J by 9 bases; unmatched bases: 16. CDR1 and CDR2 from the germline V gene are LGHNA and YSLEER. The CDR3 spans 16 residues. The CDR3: CASSSVWGGEVGIQYF. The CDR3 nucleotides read TGCGCCAGCAGCTCAGTCTGGGGGGGAGAGGTCGGCATTCAGTACTTC.

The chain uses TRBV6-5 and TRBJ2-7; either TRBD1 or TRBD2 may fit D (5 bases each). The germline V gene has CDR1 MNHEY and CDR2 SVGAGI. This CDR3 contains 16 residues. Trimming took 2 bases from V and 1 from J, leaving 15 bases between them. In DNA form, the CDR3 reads TGTGCCAGCAGTTACGAAAACCCCGGGACGTCCTACGAGCAGTACTTC. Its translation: CASSYENPGTSYEQYF.

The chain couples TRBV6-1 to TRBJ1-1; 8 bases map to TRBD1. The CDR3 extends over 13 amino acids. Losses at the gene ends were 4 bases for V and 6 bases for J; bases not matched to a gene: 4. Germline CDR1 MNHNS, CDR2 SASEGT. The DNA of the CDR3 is TGTGCCAGCAGTGTTACAGGGGGTGCTGAAGCTTTCTTT. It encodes CASSVTGGAEAFF.

CDR3 loop: CASSYDRTGELFF. The DNA of the CDR3 is TGTGCCAGCAGTTACGACAGGACCGGGGAGCTGTTTTTT. The chain has TRBV6-5 and TRBJ2-2; D possibly corresponds to TRBD1 (6 bases). CDR1 and CDR2 from the germline V gene are MNHEY and SVGAGI. Trimming removed 2 bases at V and 5 bases at J, with 6 bases between. This CDR3 is 13 amino acids long.

This CDR3 reads CATSRVAEGPYEQYF. The CDR3 DNA is TGTGCCACCAGCAGGGTAGCGGAGGGACCATACGAGCAGTACTTC. J is TRBJ2-7 and V is TRBV15, with D possibly matching TRBD2 (6 bases). Germline V gives CDR1 LNHNV, CDR2 YYDKDF (reference sequence). The CDR3 totals 15 residues. Between the trimmed V and J ends, which lost 3 bases and 4 bases, there was a span of 16 bases.

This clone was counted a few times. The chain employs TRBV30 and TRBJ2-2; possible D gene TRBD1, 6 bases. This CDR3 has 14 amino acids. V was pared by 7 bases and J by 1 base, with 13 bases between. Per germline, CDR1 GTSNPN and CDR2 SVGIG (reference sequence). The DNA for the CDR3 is TGTGCCTTACGGTTCAGGGGGAACACCGGGGAGCTGTTTTTT. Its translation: CALRFRGNTGELFF.

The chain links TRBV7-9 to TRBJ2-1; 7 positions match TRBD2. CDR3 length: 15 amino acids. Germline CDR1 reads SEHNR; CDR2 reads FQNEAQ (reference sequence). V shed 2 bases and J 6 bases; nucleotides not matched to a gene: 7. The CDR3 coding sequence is TGTGCCAGCAGCTTACTATCCGGGACTATCAATGAGCAGTTCTTC. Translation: CASSLLSGTINEQFF.

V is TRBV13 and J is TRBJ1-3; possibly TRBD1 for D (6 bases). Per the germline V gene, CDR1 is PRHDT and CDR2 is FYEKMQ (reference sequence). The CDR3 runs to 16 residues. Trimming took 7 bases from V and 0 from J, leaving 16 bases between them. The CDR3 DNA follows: TGTGCCAGCACCCTAGATGTGGACAGCTCTGGAAACACCATATATTTT. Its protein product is CASTLDVDSSGNTIYF.

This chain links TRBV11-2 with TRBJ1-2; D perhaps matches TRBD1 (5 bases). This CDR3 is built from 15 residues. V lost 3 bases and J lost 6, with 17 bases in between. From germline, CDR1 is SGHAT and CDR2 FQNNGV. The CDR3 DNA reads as TGTGCCAGCAGCTTCGGATCGGGGGATCCGGATGGCTACACCTTC. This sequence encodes CASSFGSGDPDGYTF. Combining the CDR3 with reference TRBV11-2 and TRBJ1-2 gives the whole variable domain EAGVAQSPRYKIIEKRQSVAFWCNPISGHATLYWYQQILGQGPKLLIQFQNNGVVDDSQLPKDRFSAERLKGVDSTLKIQPAKLEDSAVYLCASSFGSGDPDGYTFGSGTRLTVV.

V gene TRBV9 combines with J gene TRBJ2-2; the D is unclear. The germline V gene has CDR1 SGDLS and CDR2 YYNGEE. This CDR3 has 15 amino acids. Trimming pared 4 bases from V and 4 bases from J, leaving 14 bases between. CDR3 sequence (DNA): TGTGCCAGCAGCTCGAGGTTAGGGCTCACCGGGGAGCTGTTTTTT. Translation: CASSSRLGLTGELFF.

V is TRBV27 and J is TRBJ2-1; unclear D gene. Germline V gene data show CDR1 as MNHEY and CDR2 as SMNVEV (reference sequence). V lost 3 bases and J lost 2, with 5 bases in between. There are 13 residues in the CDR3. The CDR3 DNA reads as TGTGCCAGCAGTTTCGATCCCTACAATGAGCAGTTCTTC. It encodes CASSFDPYNEQFF.

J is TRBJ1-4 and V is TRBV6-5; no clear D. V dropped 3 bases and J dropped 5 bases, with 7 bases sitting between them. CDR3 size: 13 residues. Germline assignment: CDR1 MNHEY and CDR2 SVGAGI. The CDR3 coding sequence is TGTGCCAGCAGTTATCAAGAGAATGAAAAACTGTTTTTT. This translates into CASSYQENEKLFF.

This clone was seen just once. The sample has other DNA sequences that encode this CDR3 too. The DNA for the CDR3 is TGTGCCAGCAGGTACACTGAAGCTTTCTTT. Protein product: CASRYTEAFF. The chain is built from TRBV6-1 and TRBJ1-1; D unclear. Trimming removed 6 bases from V and 3 bases from J, with 2 bases in between. Germline lookup yields CDR1 MNHNS and CDR2 SASEGT. This CDR3 is built from 10 residues.

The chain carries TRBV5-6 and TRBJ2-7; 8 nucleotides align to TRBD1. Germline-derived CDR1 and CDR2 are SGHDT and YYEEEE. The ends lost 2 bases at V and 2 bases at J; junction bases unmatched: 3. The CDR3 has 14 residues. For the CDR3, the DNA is TGTGCCAGCAGCTTACAGGACAGGGCCTACGAGCAGTACTTC. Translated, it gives CASSLQDRAYEQYF.

The CDR3 protein is CASSFEGSSYNEQFF. The CDR3 nucleotides read TGTGCCAGCAGCTTCGAGGGGAGCTCCTACAATGAGCAGTTCTTC. The V gene is TRBV11-2, the J gene TRBJ2-1, with D perhaps given as TRBD1 or TRBD2 (5 bases each). The CDR3 sequence is 15 residues long. Germline values: CDR1 SGHAT, CDR2 FQNNGV. The V end lost 3 bases, the J end lost 0 bases, and 9 bases lay between the germline ends.

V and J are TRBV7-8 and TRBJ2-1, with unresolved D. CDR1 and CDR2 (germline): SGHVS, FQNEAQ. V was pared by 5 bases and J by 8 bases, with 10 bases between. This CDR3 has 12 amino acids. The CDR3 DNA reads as TGTGCCAGCAGCCCAATCACGGATGAGCAGTTCTTC. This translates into CASSPITDEQFF.

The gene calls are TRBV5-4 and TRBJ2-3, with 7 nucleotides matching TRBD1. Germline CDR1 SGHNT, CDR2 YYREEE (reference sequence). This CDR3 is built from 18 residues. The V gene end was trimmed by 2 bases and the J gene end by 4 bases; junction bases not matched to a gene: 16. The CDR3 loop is CASSFMTGSVFYADTQYF. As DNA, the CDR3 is TGTGCCAGCAGCTTCATGACAGGGTCTGTCTTTTACGCAGATACGCAGTATTTT.

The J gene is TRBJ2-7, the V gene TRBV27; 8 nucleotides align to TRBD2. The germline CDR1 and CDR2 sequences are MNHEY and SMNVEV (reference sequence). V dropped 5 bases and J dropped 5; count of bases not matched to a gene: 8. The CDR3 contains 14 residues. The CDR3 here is CASSTGGVAHEQYF. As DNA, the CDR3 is TGTGCCAGCAGTACGGGGGGGGTCGCCCACGAGCAGTACTTC.

CDR3 nucleotide sequence: TGTGCCAGCAGCATCACAGGGCGCCAGTACTTC. Protein sequence: CASSITGRQYF. The chain couples TRBV5-4 to TRBJ2-5; TRBD1 might be the D (6 bases). This CDR3 contains 11 residues. Germline lookup yields CDR1 SGHNT and CDR2 YYREEE (reference sequence). The V and J ends lost 4 bases and 10 bases respectively, with 11 bases between them.

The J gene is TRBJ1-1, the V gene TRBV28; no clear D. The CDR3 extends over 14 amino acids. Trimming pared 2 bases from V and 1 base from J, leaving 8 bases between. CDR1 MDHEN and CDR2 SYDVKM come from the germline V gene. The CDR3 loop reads CASSLLPWNTEAFF. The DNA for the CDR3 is TGTGCCAGCAGTTTACTACCATGGAACACTGAAGCTTTCTTT.

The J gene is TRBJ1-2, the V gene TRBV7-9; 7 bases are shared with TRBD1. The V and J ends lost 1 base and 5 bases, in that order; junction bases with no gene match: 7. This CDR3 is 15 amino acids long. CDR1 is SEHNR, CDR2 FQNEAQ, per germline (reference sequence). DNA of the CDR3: TGTGCCAGCAGCTTAGGGGCCGACAGGGTGTATGGCTACACCTTC. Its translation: CASSLGADRVYGYTF. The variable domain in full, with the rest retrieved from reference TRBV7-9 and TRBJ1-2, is DTGVSQNPRHKITKRGQNVTFRCDPISEHNRLYWYRQTLGQGPEFLTYFQNEAQLEKSRLLSDRFSAERPKGSFSTLEIQRTEQGDSAMYLCASSLGADRVYGYTFGSGTRLTVV.

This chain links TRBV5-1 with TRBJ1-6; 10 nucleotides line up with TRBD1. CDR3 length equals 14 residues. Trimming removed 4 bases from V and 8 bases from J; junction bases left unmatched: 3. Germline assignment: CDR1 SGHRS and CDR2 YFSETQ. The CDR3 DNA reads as TGCGCCAGCAGCCTCGGGACAGGGGATTCACCCCTCCACTTT. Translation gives CASSLGTGDSPLHF.

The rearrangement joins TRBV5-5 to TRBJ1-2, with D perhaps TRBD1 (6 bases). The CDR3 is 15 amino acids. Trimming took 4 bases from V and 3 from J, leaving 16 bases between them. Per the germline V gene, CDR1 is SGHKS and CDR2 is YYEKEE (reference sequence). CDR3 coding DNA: TGTGCCAGCAGCCCGGACAGCCCAAGGTACTATGGCTACACCTTC. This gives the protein CASSPDSPRYYGYTF.

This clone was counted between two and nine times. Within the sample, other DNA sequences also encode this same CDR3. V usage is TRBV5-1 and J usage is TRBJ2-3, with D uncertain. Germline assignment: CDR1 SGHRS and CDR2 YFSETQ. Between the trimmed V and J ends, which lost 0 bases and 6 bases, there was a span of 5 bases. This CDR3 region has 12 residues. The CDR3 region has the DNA TGCGCCAGCAGCTTGGTGGGGGATACGCAGTATTTT. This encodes CASSLVGDTQYF.

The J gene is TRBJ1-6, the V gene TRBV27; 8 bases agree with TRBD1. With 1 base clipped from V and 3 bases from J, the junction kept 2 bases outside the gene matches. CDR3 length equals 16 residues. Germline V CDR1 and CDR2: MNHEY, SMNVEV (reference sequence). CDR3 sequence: CASSLYRGDYNSPLHF. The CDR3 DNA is TGTGCCAGCAGTTTATACAGGGGGGACTATAATTCACCCCTCCACTTT.

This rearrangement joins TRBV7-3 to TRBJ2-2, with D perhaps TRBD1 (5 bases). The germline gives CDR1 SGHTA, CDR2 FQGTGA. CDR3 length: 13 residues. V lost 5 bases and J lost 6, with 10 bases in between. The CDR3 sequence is CASSPGWAGELFF. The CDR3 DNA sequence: TGTGCCAGCAGCCCAGGGTGGGCCGGGGAGCTGTTTTTT.

The CDR3 sequence is CASSPALGTDTQYF. CDR3 in DNA: TGTGCCAGCAGCCCAGCCCTAGGGACAGATACGCAGTATTTT. V and J are TRBV13 and TRBJ2-3; D unresolved. The germline gives CDR1 PRHDT, CDR2 FYEKMQ (reference sequence). V was cut by 5 bases and J by 3 bases, with 12 bases left in between. The CDR3 has 14 amino acids.

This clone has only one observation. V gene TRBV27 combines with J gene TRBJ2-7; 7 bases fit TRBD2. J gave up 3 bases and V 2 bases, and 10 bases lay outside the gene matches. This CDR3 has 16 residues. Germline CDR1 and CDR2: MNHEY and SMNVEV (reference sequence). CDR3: CASSLTSEGWFYEQYF. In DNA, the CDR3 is TGTGCCAGCAGTTTAACTAGCGAAGGTTGGTTCTACGAGCAGTACTTC.